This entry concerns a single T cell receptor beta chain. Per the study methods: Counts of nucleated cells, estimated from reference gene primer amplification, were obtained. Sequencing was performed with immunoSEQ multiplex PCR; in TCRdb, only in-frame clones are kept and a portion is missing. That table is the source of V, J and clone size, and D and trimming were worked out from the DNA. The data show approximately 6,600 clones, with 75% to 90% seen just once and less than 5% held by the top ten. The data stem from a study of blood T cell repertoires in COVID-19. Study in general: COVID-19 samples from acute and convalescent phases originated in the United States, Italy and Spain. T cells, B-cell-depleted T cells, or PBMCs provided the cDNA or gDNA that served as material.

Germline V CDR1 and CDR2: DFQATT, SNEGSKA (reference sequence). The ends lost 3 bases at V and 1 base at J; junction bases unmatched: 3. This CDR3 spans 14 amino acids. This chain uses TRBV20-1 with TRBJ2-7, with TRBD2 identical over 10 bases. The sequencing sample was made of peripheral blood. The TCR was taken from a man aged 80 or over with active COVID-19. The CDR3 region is CSASPSGGSYEQYF. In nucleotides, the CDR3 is TGCAGTGCTAGTCCTAGCGGGGGATCCTACGAGCAGTACTTC.